Sequencing of this TCR beta chain was carried out in a study of T cells in Graves' hyperthyroidism and ophthalmopathy. RNA transcripts were the template for amplifying TCR beta CDR3 regions. The primer set for the first-round RT-PCR of the TCR CDR3 was HTBI. One entry per CDR3 protein results from TCRdb running MiXCR on the multiplex PCR reads. Counted here are about 350,000 distinct CDR3 sequences, 15% to 20% occurring once; the ten biggest clones make up around 15%. In its sample, this clonotype was seen many times. Its antigen is as yet unknown. A much more abundant neighbour one base away suggests this may be a read error. Individuals with ophthalmopathy presented a Clinical Activity Score of at least 3, a NOSPECS grade of at least 4 and a duration under 3 months. Study-level points and caveats: Among clonotypes expanded in thyroid above 0.001, most were also found in blood.

There are 14 residues in the CDR3. Germline lookup yields CDR1 MNHEY and CDR2 SVGEGT. The TCR sequence derives from a woman in her thirties or forties with Graves' ophthalmopathy. What was sequenced was blood. The chain carries TRBV6-2 or TRBV6-3 and TRBJ2-7; possibly TRBD2 for D (6 bases). This CDR3 is CACSYGVAVNEQYF. The CDR3 DNA reads as TGTGCCTGCAGTTACGGGGTAGCGGTGAACGAGCAGTACTTC.